This TCR beta chain was obtained from a study of PD-1 blockade in classical Hodgkin lymphoma. Study-level findings and limits: Why the repertoires differ is still unclear, perhaps disease activity or prior therapy. Newly diagnosed patients reportedly trailed healthy donors in baseline TCR diversity.

As to time point: newly diagnosed, previously untreated cHL patient sample. Notes on this clone: Its target is not known.

Clones were sequenced by immunoSEQ multiplex PCR, and TCRdb holds only the in-frame ones, with some missing. This table has tens of thousands of clones, roughly 93% appearing once. The TCR comes from a human donor with classical Hodgkin lymphoma. The sample was peripheral blood mononuclear cells (PBMCs).

CDR3 region: CASSPERGSGELFF. The CDR3 region has the DNA TGTGCCAGCAGCCCTGAGAGGGGAAGCGGGGAGCTGTTTTTT. V gene TRBV5-4 combines with J gene TRBJ2-2; TRBD1 or TRBD2 may be the D gene (5 bases each). The germline gives CDR1 SGHNT, CDR2 YYREEE (reference sequence). V was trimmed by 4 bases and J by 7 bases, leaving 14 bases between them. The CDR3 totals 14 residues.